The present entry profiles one TCR beta chain with its context. The specificity of this receptor is unknown. Qualities for individual bases were not recorded, and no much larger clone is one base off. This record comes from a study of regulatory T cells in long-lasting Graves disease (dated by TCRdb to the early 2020s). Concerning the study at large: To count as having persistent Graves' disease, a patient had to have received antithyroid drug treatment for over 5 years with TSH receptor autoantibodies remaining persistently positive. TCR sequencing covered 13 persistent and around 20 newly diagnosed Graves' disease patients, some 33 samples in total. The study was registered as a clinical trial and conducted in China. Patients with persistent Graves' disease were compared with patients with newly diagnosed Graves' disease using TCR sequencing and RNA sequencing of peripheral blood. Antithyroid drugs had been taken for approximately ten years on average by persistent Graves' disease patients in the clinical cohort. General conclusions and limits of the study: Sequencing and analysis were limited to the TCR beta chain. Peripheral blood alone was examined, since thyroid tissue, which constituted the primary lesion, could not be accessed. Persistent patients shared more public clonotypes among themselves (2,741) than newly diagnosed patients did (approximately 970). TRBV28, TRBJ1-2 and TRBJ2-5 were preferentially used in persistent disease, while TRBV20-1 and TRBJ2-1 were favored in newly diagnosed disease. The small sample size was acknowledged by the authors as a limitation that may reduce accuracy. Compared with newly diagnosed patients, patients with persistent Graves' disease had lower TCR Shannon entropy and fewer highly expanded clones, which suggests clonal expansion.

The library was generated by multiplex PCR. Sequencer: Illumina HiSeq 4000. iRepertoire HTBI primers and Arm-PCR amplification of CDR3 regions were used to construct TCR beta libraries. Gel purification was performed on PCR products prior to sequencing. The authors' pipeline ran thus. Across samples, 60 to 80 TRBV and roughly 15 TRBJ segments were identified and used for gene usage analysis of CDR3 amino acid clonotypes. COPE and FqMerger were used to merge filtered high-quality paired reads into contigs. BLAST was used to align contigs to IMGT TRBV, TRBD and TRBJ reference genes, with CDR3 defined following IMGT. Highly expanded clones were defined as clonotypes with a frequency above 0.1%. Repertoire diversity was measured by Shannon entropy, and V-J evenness by the Gini coefficient. Clonotypes shared by more than one individual were considered public. TCRdb reprocessed the public reads (quality trimming at Q25 with fastp, clone calling with MiXCR) and kept in-frame beta chains. One record per CDR3 amino acid sequence lists the most common genes and DNA. Here the V and J calls rest on TCRdb's processing, not on the authors' analysis. This sample has a few hundred thousand distinct CDR3 sequences in its table, and 23% of those were observed once. The top ten clonotypes cover around 24% of the sample.

In light of the paper, this sample's time point label describes: persistent/refractory GD, antithyroid drugs over 5 years with positive TRAb. For both TCR sequencing and RNA sequencing, RNA was extracted from PBMCs using TRIzol. The diagnosis of Graves' disease was made according to American Thyroid Association guidelines. Patients were recruited from an endocrinology department in Xi'an, China. From each patient, about 8.9 milliliters of peripheral blood was collected into an EDTA anticoagulant tube. Ficoll Paque Plus density gradient separation was used to isolate PBMCs, and no further T cell sorting was done. An Agilent 2100 Bioanalyzer and agarose gel were used to assess RNA quality, and a NanoDrop 2000 was used to measure RNA concentration. The V end loses 0 bases and the J end loses 6 bases, and a stretch of 11 bases separates them. CDR1 is given as LGHNA and CDR2 as YNFKEQ, both from the germline V gene. The CDR3 sequence holds 15 residues, the cysteine and phenylalanine included. CDR3 DNA is the only sequence kept; it has 45 bases, read in frame from the first base.

The sequence links TRBV4-2 to TRBJ2-2; the D gene is possibly TRBD1 or TRBD2, with 6 bases matching each. Sequenced here: peripheral blood mononuclear cells (PBMCs), sampled when the disease was refractory, from a patient treated with antithyroid drugs. This TCR came from a female donor with Graves disease. The CDR3 reads CASSQDVGGAGELFF. The nucleotide sequence is given as TGTGCCAGCAGCCAAGATGTGGGGGGCGCCGGGGAGCTGTTTTTT.